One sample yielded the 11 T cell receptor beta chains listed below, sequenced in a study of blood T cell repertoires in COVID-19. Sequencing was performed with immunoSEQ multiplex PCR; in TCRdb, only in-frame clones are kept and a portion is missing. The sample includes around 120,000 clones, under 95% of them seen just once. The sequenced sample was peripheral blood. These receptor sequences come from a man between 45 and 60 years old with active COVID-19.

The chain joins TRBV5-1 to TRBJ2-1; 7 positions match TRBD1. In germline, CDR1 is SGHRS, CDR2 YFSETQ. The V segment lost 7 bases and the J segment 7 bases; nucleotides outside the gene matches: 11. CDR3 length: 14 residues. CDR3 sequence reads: CASDRGGRRNEQFF. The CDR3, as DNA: TGCGCCAGCGACCGAGGGGGCCGTCGGAATGAGCAGTTCTTC.

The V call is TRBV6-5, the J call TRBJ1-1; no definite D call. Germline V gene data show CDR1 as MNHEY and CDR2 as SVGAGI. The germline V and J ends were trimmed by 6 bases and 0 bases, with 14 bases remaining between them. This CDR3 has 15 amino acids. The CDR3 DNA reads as TGTGCCAGCAGCCAATACCCGACTTTGAACACTGAAGCTTTCTTT. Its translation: CASSQYPTLNTEAFF.

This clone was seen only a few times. CDR3: CSVSDSDGYTF. The CDR3 nucleotides read TGCAGCGTTTCGGACAGTGATGGCTACACCTTC. V and J are TRBV29-1 and TRBJ1-2, with a possible D match to TRBD1 (6 bases). The CDR3 runs to 11 residues. Per germline, CDR1 SQVTM and CDR2 ANQGSEA. The V end lost 5 bases, the J end lost 6 bases, and 10 bases lay between the germline ends.

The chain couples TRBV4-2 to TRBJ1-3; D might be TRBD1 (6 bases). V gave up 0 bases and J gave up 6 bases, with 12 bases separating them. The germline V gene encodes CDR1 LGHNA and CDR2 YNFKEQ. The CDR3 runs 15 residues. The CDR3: CASSQEWGQKNTIYF. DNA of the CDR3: TGTGCCAGCAGCCAAGAGTGGGGACAAAAAAACACCATATATTTT.

DNA for the CDR3: TGTGCCAGCAGCAAAGTAAGGGACAGCACTGTCCCATCCTACGAGCAGTACGTC. This translates into CASSKVRDSTVPSYEQYV. The chain recombines TRBV21-1 with TRBJ2-7; the table calls TRBD1, which could not be checked here. TRBV21-1 is marked as a pseudogene. The CDR3 extends over 18 amino acids.

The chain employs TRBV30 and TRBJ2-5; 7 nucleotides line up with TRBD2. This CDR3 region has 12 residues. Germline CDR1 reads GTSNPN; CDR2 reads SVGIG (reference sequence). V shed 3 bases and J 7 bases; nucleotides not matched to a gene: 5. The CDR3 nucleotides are TGTGCCTGGAGCCGGGAGGAGGCGACCCAGTACTTC. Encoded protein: CAWSREEATQYF. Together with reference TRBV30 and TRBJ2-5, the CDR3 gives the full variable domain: SQTIHQWPATLVQPVGSPLSLECTVEGTSNPNLYWYRQAAGRGLQLLFYSVGIGQISSEVPQNLSASRPQDRQFILSSKKLLLSDSGFYLCAWSREEATQYFGPGTRLLVL.

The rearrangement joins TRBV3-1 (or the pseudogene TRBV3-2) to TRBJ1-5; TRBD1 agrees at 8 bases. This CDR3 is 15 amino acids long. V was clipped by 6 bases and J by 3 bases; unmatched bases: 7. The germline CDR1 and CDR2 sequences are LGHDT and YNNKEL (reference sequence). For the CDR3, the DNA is TGTGCCAGCAGTCGGGCAGGGGGCCCCAATCAGCCCCAGCATTTT. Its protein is CASSRAGGPNQPQHF.

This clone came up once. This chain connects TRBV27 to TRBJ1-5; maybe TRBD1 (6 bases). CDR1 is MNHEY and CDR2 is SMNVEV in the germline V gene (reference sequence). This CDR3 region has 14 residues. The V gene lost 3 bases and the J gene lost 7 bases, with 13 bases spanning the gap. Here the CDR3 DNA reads TGTGCCAGCAGTTTGAGGCAGGGGAGCCAGCCCCAGCATTTT. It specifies CASSLRQGSQPQHF.

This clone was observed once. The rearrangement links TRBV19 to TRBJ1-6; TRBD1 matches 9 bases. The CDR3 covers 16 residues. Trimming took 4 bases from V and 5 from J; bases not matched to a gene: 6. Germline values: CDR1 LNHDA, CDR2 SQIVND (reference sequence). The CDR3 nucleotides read TGTGCCAGTAGTAATGGGGGACAGGGAAATAATTCACCCCTCCACTTT. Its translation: CASSNGGQGNNSPLHF.

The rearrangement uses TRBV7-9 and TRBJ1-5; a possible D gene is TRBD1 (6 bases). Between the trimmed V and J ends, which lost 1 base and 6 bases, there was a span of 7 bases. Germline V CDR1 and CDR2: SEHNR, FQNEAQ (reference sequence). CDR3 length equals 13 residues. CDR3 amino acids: CASSLEGVQPQHF. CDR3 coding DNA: TGTGCCAGCAGCTTAGAGGGGGTTCAGCCCCAGCATTTT.

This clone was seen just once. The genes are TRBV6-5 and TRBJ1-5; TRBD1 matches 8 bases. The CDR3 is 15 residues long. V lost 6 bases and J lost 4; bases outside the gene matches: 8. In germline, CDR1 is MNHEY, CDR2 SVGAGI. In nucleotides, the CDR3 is TGTGCCAGCAGGACAGGGGACCAACCTAATCAGCCCCAGCATTTT. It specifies CASRTGDQPNQPQHF.